Listed below are T cell receptor beta chains from one sample, sequenced in a study of control samples from healthy donors and cancer patients. Using immunoSEQ multiplex PCR, the repertoire was profiled, and TCRdb retains in-frame clones only, with some absent. The sample yields approximately 100,000 clones, less than 95% seen once. Sequenced input: blood. The receptors derive from a human donor in good health. The donor label of this sample is uncertain. CDR3s include the opening cysteine and the closing phenylalanine or tryptophan. A D gene is named only where the DNA matches it firmly. For some rows the clone size is stated as once, few or many, or as a class when expanded; others skip it.

size	D	V	J	CDR3	DNA
.	TRBD1	TRBV2	TRBJ1-6	CASSGQGPGSPLHF	TGTGCCAGCAGTGGACAGGGGCCAGGTTCACCCCTCCACTTT
.	TRBD1	TRBV13	TRBJ2-1	CASSLVRTGSNEQFF	TGTGCCAGCAGCTTAGTTCGGACAGGGTCCAATGAGCAGTTCTTC
once	.	TRBV7-9	TRBJ1-4	CASSLRDGEMRYEKLFF	TGTGCCAGCAGCTTAAGGGACGGGGAGATGAGATACGAAAAACTGTTTTTT
.	.	TRBV6-1	TRBJ1-1	CASSEGQGSTEAFF	TGTGCCAGCAGTGAAGGGCAGGGAAGCACTGAAGCTTTCTTT
.	TRBD2	TRBV14	TRBJ2-3	CASSLKTQAGGMFTDTQYF	TGTGCCAGCAGCCTTAAGACTCAAGCGGGGGGCATGTTCACAGATACGCAGTATTTT
.	.	TRBV7-6	TRBJ1-1	CASSLVTNTEAFF	TGTGCCAGCAGCTTAGTAACGAACACTGAAGCTTTCTTT
.	.	TRBV6-5	TRBJ1-1	CASSYRSEAFF	TGTGCCAGCAGTTACCGGTCCGAAGCTTTCTTT
.	.	TRBV19	TRBJ2-7	CASSHGTSVYEQYF	TGTGCCAGTAGTCACGGGACTTCTGTCTACGAGCAGTACTTC
.	.	TRBV6-5	TRBJ1-1	CASSLRTRSDTEAFF	TGTGCCAGCAGTCTTCGAACACGGTCAGACACTGAAGCTTTCTTT
.	.	TRBV5-1	TRBJ2-4	CASSLVSGQNIQYF	TGCGCCAGCAGCTTGGTCAGTGGACAGAACATTCAGTACTTC
.	.	TRBV5-1	TRBJ2-2	CASSFAPKDTGELFF	TGCGCCAGCAGCTTTGCCCCTAAAGACACCGGGGAGCTGTTTTTT
once	TRBD1	TRBV24-1	TRBJ2-6	CATSDARQGPLSGANVLTF	TGTGCCACCAGTGATGCCAGACAGGGCCCTCTCTCTGGGGCCAACGTCCTGACTTTC
.	.	TRBV24-1	TRBJ2-3	CATSDSDRDTQYF	TGTGCCACCAGTGATTCCGACCGAGATACGCAGTATTTT
few	TRBD1	TRBV4-2	TRBJ1-4	CASSQKAGQANEKLFF	TGTGCCAGCAGCCAAAAGGCGGGACAGGCTAATGAAAAACTGTTTTTT
few	.	TRBV27	TRBJ1-4	CASSLMSPPNEKLFF	TGTGCCAGCAGTTTAATGTCTCCTCCTAATGAAAAACTGTTTTTT
.	.	TRBV18	TRBJ2-7	CASSPLGRGDEQYF	TGTGCCAGCTCACCGTTGGGCAGGGGCGACGAGCAGTACTTC
.	.	TRBV30	TRBJ1-2	CAWSSSRNYGYTF	TGTGCCTGGAGTTCTTCCAGGAACTATGGCTACACCTTC
.	TRBD2	TRBV29-1	TRBJ2-3	CSVLGRGRVTDTQYF	TGCAGCGTTCTAGGCAGAGGGAGGGTCACAGATACGCAGTATTTT
.	.	TRBV9	TRBJ1-5	CASSVGAGGGQPQHF	TGTGCCAGCAGCGTAGGGGCGGGGGGCGGACAGCCCCAGCATTTT
.	.	TRBV30	TRBJ2-3	CAWRRQGGTDTQYF	TGTGCCTGGAGACGTCAGGGAGGCACAGATACGCAGTATTTT
once	.	TRBV5-1	TRBJ2-7	CASSLEYRIGNEQYF	TGCGCCAGCAGCTTGGAGTACAGGATAGGAAACGAGCAGTACTTC
.	TRBD1	TRBV6-5	TRBJ1-2	CASTKTGGLYGYTF	TGTGCCAGCACCAAGACAGGGGGCCTCTATGGCTACACCTTC
.	.	TRBV3-1/TRBV3-2	TRBJ1-5	CASSHGTMDQPQHF	TGTGCCAGCAGCCATGGGACAATGGATCAGCCCCAGCATTTT
.	TRBD1	TRBV10-2	TRBJ2-5	CASSIGQAGETQYF	TGCGCCAGCAGCATTGGACAGGCAGGGGAGACCCAGTACTTC
.	.	TRBV9	TRBJ2-5	CASSVARGGETQYF	TGTGCCAGCAGCGTAGCGCGGGGTGGGGAGACCCAGTACTTC
.	.	TRBV9	TRBJ1-6	CASGEVGPSPLHF	TGTGCCAGCGGTGAAGTGGGCCCCTCACCCCTCCACTTT
.	.	TRBV7-2	TRBJ1-4	CASSLDGPANEKLFF	TGTGCCAGCAGCTTAGACGGGCCAGCTAATGAAAAACTGTTTTTT
.	.	TRBV12-3/TRBV12-4	TRBJ1-2	CASSLRRDGYTF	TGTGCCAGCAGTCTCCGCAGGGATGGCTACACCTTC
.	.	TRBV27	TRBJ1-4	CASSPTSPNEKLFF	TGTGCCAGCAGCCCGACAAGTCCTAATGAAAAACTGTTTTTT
.	.	TRBV10-3	TRBJ2-3	CAIKGTDTQYF	TGTGCCATCAAAGGGACGGATACGCAGTATTTT
.	TRBD2	TRBV7-6	TRBJ2-1	CASSLASGGGYNEQFF	TGTGCCAGCAGCTTAGCGAGCGGGGGCGGCTACAATGAGCAGTTCTTC
.	.	TRBV24-1	TRBJ2-6	CATSDPTVSGSGANVLTF	TGTGCCACCAGTGACCCGACCGTTTCGGGCTCAGGGGCCAACGTCCTGACTTTC
.	.	TRBV19	TRBJ2-1	CASSIYNEQFF	TGTGCCAGTAGTATCTACAATGAGCAGTTCTTC
.	TRBD1	TRBV24-1	TRBJ1-5	CATSDPGQGGGQPQHF	TGTGCCACCAGTGACCCCGGACAGGGGGGAGGGCAGCCCCAGCATTTT
.	.	TRBV6-5	TRBJ1-6	CASGGDSLNSPLHF	TGTGCCAGTGGGGGGGACTCTTTGAATTCACCCCTCCACTTT
.	TRBD1	TRBV5-6	TRBJ1-6	CASSLGTGTVSSPLHF	TGTGCCAGCAGCTTGGGGACCGGGACAGTTTCTTCACCCCTCCACTTT
.	.	TRBV29-1	TRBJ2-2	CSVDGRITGELFF	TGCAGCGTAGATGGACGGATCACCGGGGAGCTGTTTTTT
once	.	TRBV7-3	TRBJ2-3	CASSLTPSAGSDTQYF	TGTGCCAGCAGCTTAACCCCTAGCGCAGGCTCAGATACGCAGTATTTT
.	.	TRBV7-8	TRBJ1-2	CASSLVGTANYGYTF	TGTGCCAGCAGCTTAGTGGGCACAGCTAACTATGGCTACACCTTC
.	.	TRBV7-9	TRBJ2-2	CASGGVGVNTGELFF	TGTGCCAGCGGCGGGGTCGGGGTGAACACCGGGGAGCTGTTTTTT
.	.	TRBV7-6	TRBJ2-2	CASSLRGSGTGELFF	TGTGCCAGCAGCTTACGAGGATCGGGGACCGGGGAGCTGTTTTTT
once	TRBD1	TRBV27	TRBJ1-6	CASSLERDSPSPLHF	TGTGCCAGCAGTTTAGAGCGGGACAGCCCTTCACCCCTCCACTTT
.	.	TRBV25-1	TRBJ2-1	CASSVLPGLNRDNEQFF	TGTGCCAGCAGTGTCCTTCCGGGGCTCAACAGGGACAATGAGCAGTTCTTC
.	.	TRBV9	TRBJ2-1	CASSVGGGAYNEQFF	TGTGCCAGCAGCGTAGGTGGGGGTGCTTATAATGAGCAGTTCTTC
.	.	TRBV5-1	TRBJ1-4	CASSMTPARNEKLFF	TGCGCCAGCAGCATGACCCCGGCCCGTAATGAAAAACTGTTTTTT
once	.	TRBV11-2	TRBJ2-1	CASSFGQPHNEQFF	TGTGCCAGCAGCTTTGGACAGCCCCACAATGAGCAGTTCTTC
once	TRBD1	TRBV6-5	TRBJ1-2	CASSRAIGTGPTF	TGTGCCAGCTCGCGAGCGATTGGGACAGGGCCCACCTTC
.	TRBD1	TRBV10-3	TRBJ1-1	CAIRPTGIAEAFF	TGTGCCATCAGACCGACAGGGATCGCTGAAGCTTTCTTT
.	.	TRBV19	TRBJ2-1	CASSNGVFWNEQFF	TGTGCCAGTTCCAACGGGGTGTTTTGGAATGAGCAGTTCTTC
once	TRBD1	TRBV6-4	TRBJ2-5	CASISGGIQETQYF	TGTGCCAGCATTTCAGGGGGCATACAAGAGACCCAGTACTTC
.	.	TRBV9	TRBJ1-2	CASSPTPENYGYTF	TGTGCCAGCAGCCCCACCCCGGAGAACTATGGCTACACCTTC
.	TRBD2	TRBV24-1	TRBJ2-6	CATSDGGVGANVLTF	TGTGCCACCAGTGATGGGGGGGTTGGGGCCAACGTCCTGACTTTC
.	.	TRBV3-1/TRBV3-2	TRBJ1-5	CASSISGGNQPQHF	TGTGCCAGCAGCATATCAGGGGGCAATCAGCCCCAGCATTTT
.	.	TRBV18	TRBJ1-1	CASSPVLDTEAFF	TGTGCCAGCTCACCGGTTTTGGACACTGAAGCTTTCTTT
.	TRBD1	TRBV3-1/TRBV3-2	TRBJ2-5	CASSPWDRQTQYF	TGTGCCAGCAGCCCGTGGGACAGGCAGACCCAGTACTTC